The 23 T cell receptor beta chains in this list originate from one sample, sequenced in a study of cytomegalovirus exposure and HLA in healthy donors (dated by TCRdb to about 2017). Library construction relied on the immunoSEQ multiplex PCR assay. The multiplex PCR relied on a mix of 60 forward primers for TCR Vbeta segments and 13 reverse primers for TCR Jbeta segments. Imported from immuneACCESS, the table was reduced by TCRdb to in-frame sequences with V and J called. These copies leave out some clones; in studies compared against another copy, an unresolved V gene accounts for under half, and the cause of the remainder is not known. In this sample the table shows about 140,000 clones, 70% to 80% of which occur a single time. 4.9% of the sample rests with the top ten. Sequenced input: PBMCs. All receptors derive from a woman aged 50 to 60 in good health and CMV-seronegative.

This chain joins TRBV7-8 and TRBJ2-7; TRBD2 matches at 7 bases. Germline CDR1 reads SGHVS; CDR2 reads FQNEAQ. This CDR3 contains 12 residues. The ends lost 0 bases at V and 7 bases at J; junction bases unmatched: 0. DNA for the CDR3: TGTGCCAGCAGCTTAGCGGGGGGGGAGCAGTACTTC. This sequence encodes CASSLAGGEQYF.

In nucleotides, the CDR3 is TGTGCCAGCAGTTTAGCGGGAAGGAACTGGGGGGGCTACACCTTC. This translates into CASSLAGRNWGGYTF. J is TRBJ1-2 and V is TRBV28; D is perhaps TRBD1 (5 bases). This CDR3 is built from 15 residues. From germline, CDR1 is MDHEN and CDR2 SYDVKM. V gave up 2 bases and J gave up 8 bases, with 18 bases separating them.

V and J are TRBV5-1 and TRBJ2-7; weak D call: TRBD2 (5 bases). V was trimmed by 0 bases and J by 3 bases, leaving 10 bases between them. Looked up from germline, CDR1 is SGHRS and CDR2 is YFSETQ. The CDR3 has 14 amino acids. DNA for the CDR3: TGCGCCAGCAGCTTGGAGGGTAGCGTCTACGAGCAGTACTTC. This translates into CASSLEGSVYEQYF.

The chain carries TRBV5-1 and TRBJ1-6; the D gene is possibly TRBD1 (5 bases). V dropped 0 bases and J dropped 10 bases, with 11 bases sitting between them. The CDR3 extends over 14 amino acids. Germline CDR1 is SGHRS and CDR2 is YFSETQ. The CDR3 nucleotides are TGCGCCAGCAGCTTGGCCGGGGACTCCTCACCCCTCCACTTT. This gives the protein CASSLAGDSSPLHF.

This chain joins TRBV7-9 and TRBJ2-5, with D perhaps matching TRBD1 (5 bases). The CDR3 extends over 11 amino acids. V lost 1 base, J lost 11 bases, and 8 bases lay in between. CDR1 is SEHNR and CDR2 is FQNEAQ in the germline V gene (reference sequence). The CDR3 loop reads CASSLGGSQYF. CDR3 nucleotide sequence: TGTGCCAGCAGCTTAGGGGGCAGTCAGTACTTC.

The rearrangement uses TRBV4-3 and TRBJ2-5, with 8 nucleotides matching TRBD1. The DNA end lines up better with TRBJ2-7; the J call may be wrong. CDR3 length: 15 amino acids. Germline V gene data show CDR1 as LGHNA and CDR2 as YSLEER. CDR3 amino acids: CASSQVAGGPYEQYF. CDR3 nucleotides: TGCGCCAGCAGCCAAGTTGCAGGGGGCCCCTACGAGCAGTACTTC.

This chain uses TRBV27 with TRBJ2-5; possible D gene TRBD2, 5 bases. There are 13 residues in the CDR3. CDR1 MNHEY and CDR2 SMNVEV come from the germline V gene (reference sequence). The V gene lost 3 bases and the J gene lost 5 bases, with 10 bases spanning the gap. The CDR3: CASSFRGSETQYF. CDR3 DNA sequence: TGTGCCAGCAGTTTTCGGGGATCTGAGACCCAGTACTTC.

The chain recombines TRBV27 with TRBJ2-1, with D perhaps TRBD2 (7 bases). V was clipped by 3 bases and J by 7 bases, with 10 bases between them. Per germline, CDR1 MNHEY and CDR2 SMNVEV (reference sequence). The CDR3 spans 13 residues. CDR3 amino acids: CASSFGGRNEQFF. CDR3 nucleotide sequence: TGTGCCAGCAGTTTCGGGGGGCGGAATGAGCAGTTCTTC.

The J gene is TRBJ1-2, the V gene TRBV29-1; D is ambiguous. V was cut by 6 bases and J by 4 bases, with 27 bases left in between. This CDR3 region has 17 residues. CDR1 SQVTM and CDR2 ANQGSEA come from the germline V gene. CDR3 sequence reads: CSVMGGLDGRSGYGYTF. In DNA, the CDR3 is TGCAGCGTCATGGGCGGGCTAGACGGAAGGTCTGGCTATGGCTACACCTTC. Full variable domain (remainder filled in from reference TRBV29-1 and TRBJ1-2): SAVISQKPSRDICQRGTSLTIQCQVDSQVTMMFWYRQQPGQSLTLIATANQGSEATYESGFVIDKFPISRPNLTFSTLTVSNMSPEDSSIYLCSVMGGLDGRSGYGYTFGSGTRLTVV.

J is TRBJ1-2 and V is TRBV25-1; tentatively, D is TRBD1 (6 bases). The CDR3 is 15 residues long. Trimming left V 5 bases short and J 0 bases short, with 13 bases between. Germline loops: CDR1 MGHDK, CDR2 SYGVNS. CDR3 DNA sequence: TGTGCCAGCAGTTTAACAGGGCTTACTAACTATGGCTACACCTTC. As protein: CASSLTGLTNYGYTF.

V gene TRBV6-6 combines with J gene TRBJ1-1; D gene ambiguous. This CDR3 contains 11 residues. Per germline, CDR1 MNHNY and CDR2 SVGAGI (reference sequence). The germline V and J ends were trimmed by 6 bases and 10 bases, with 12 bases remaining between them. The CDR3 reads CASRTDFGAFF. The CDR3, as DNA: TGTGCCAGCAGAACGGACTTTGGAGCTTTCTTT.

This clone turned up a few times. This sequence joins TRBV6-4 and TRBJ2-2; D perhaps matches TRBD1 (7 bases). V dropped 2 bases and J dropped 2 bases, with 12 bases sitting between them. The CDR3 consists of 16 residues. Germline V gives CDR1 MRHNA, CDR2 SNTAGT. CDR3 protein: CASSDGGGGNTGELFF. CDR3 nucleotides: TGTGCCAGCAGTGACGGTGGAGGGGGCAACACCGGGGAGCTGTTTTTT.

The J gene is TRBJ2-3, the V gene TRBV4-3; possibly TRBD2 for D (7 bases). This CDR3 contains 16 residues. Germline-derived CDR1 and CDR2 are LGHNA and YSLEER. V was cut by 4 bases and J by 8 bases, with 22 bases left in between. As DNA, the CDR3 is TGCGCCAGCAGCCCACAGGGAGGGAGGGCGTTTACTACGCAGTATTTT. Residues: CASSPQGGRAFTTQYF.

V gene TRBV6-1 combines with J gene TRBJ2-7, with D unresolved. The length of the CDR3 is 11 residues. The V end lost 3 bases, the J end lost 4 bases, and 4 bases lay between the germline ends. Germline lookup yields CDR1 MNHNS and CDR2 SASEGT. This CDR3 reads CASSDGYEQYF. CDR3 coding DNA: TGTGCCAGCAGTGACGGTTACGAGCAGTACTTC.

For this clone: One end of the junction is discordant with germline, which a read error may explain. This specimen includes other DNA sequences encoding the same CDR3. This rearrangement joins TRBV7-9 to TRBJ2-2; the D gene is possibly TRBD1 (6 bases). The CDR3 runs to 16 residues. Per germline, CDR1 SEHNR and CDR2 FQNEAQ (reference sequence). CDR3 protein: CASSLDRQANTGELFF. The CDR3 bases are TGTGCCAGCAGCTTAGATCGACAGGCGAATACCGGGGAGCTGTTTTTT.

The V gene is TRBV10-3, the J gene TRBJ2-1, with D maybe TRBD2 (6 bases). This CDR3 is 14 amino acids long. V was trimmed by 3 bases and J by 6 bases, leaving 12 bases between them. Germline values: CDR1 ENHRY, CDR2 SYGVKD. In DNA, the CDR3 is TGTGCCATCAGTGACAAAACTAGCAGCAATGAGCAGTTCTTC. Translating it yields CAISDKTSSNEQFF.

The J gene is TRBJ2-5, the V gene TRBV21-1; TRBD2 is taken as the D call from the table, unchecked against the DNA. TRBV21-1 is tagged as a pseudogene. This CDR3 is built from 14 residues. The CDR3 DNA reads as TGTGCCAGCAGCACGACTAGTCACCAAGAGACCCAGTACTTC. Encoded protein: CASSTTSHQETQYF.

The chain has TRBV7-9 and TRBJ2-7; a possible D gene is TRBD2 (6 bases). The germline V and J ends were trimmed by 2 bases and 0 bases, with 11 bases remaining between them. Germline-derived CDR1 and CDR2 are SEHNR and FQNEAQ (reference sequence). The CDR3 has 15 amino acids. The CDR3 loop reads CASSLRRASSYEQYF. The DNA of the CDR3 is TGTGCCAGCAGCTTACGGAGGGCTAGCTCCTACGAGCAGTACTTC.

A single count supports this clone. This chain uses TRBV4-1 with TRBJ2-3; 15 bases map to TRBD2. Germline CDR1 reads MGHRA; CDR2 reads YSYEKL. Trimming at V came to 2 bases and at J to 6 bases, leaving 9 bases not matched to a gene. The CDR3 loop spans 18 amino acids. The CDR3 DNA follows: TGCGCCAGCAGCCAATTCCCCCCGGGACTAGCGGGGGGTGATACGCAGTATTTT. Translated: CASSQFPPGLAGGDTQYF.

This clone was detected only once. The chain has TRBV6-1 and TRBJ1-6; D possibly corresponds to TRBD1 (6 bases). CDR3 size: 14 residues. Trimming removed 2 bases from V and 10 bases from J, with 12 bases in between. CDR1 is MNHNS, CDR2 SASEGT, per germline. The CDR3 protein is CASSEIRGRSPLHF. The DNA of the CDR3 is TGTGCCAGCAGTGAAATCAGGGGTAGATCACCCCTCCACTTT.

In its sample, this clone was seen a few times. This sequence joins TRBV18 and TRBJ1-2, with TRBD1 matching 7 bases. Germline loops: CDR1 KGHSH, CDR2 LQKENI. CDR3 size: 14 residues. V dropped 6 bases and J dropped 3; count of bases not matched to a gene: 7. This chain's CDR3 is CASSLGQEHYGYTF. The CDR3 nucleotides read TGTGCCAGCTCGCTCGGACAGGAGCACTATGGCTACACCTTC.

The V and J genes are TRBV5-6 and TRBJ1-1, with TRBD1 as a possible D gene (6 bases). This CDR3 is built from 17 residues. Germline CDR1 reads SGHDT; CDR2 reads YYEEEE. Trimming left V 0 bases short and J 6 bases short, with 21 bases between. The CDR3 sequence is CASSLERQARFGSEAFF. CDR3 in DNA: TGTGCCAGCAGCTTGGAGAGACAGGCTCGGTTCGGGTCTGAAGCTTTCTTT. The complete variable domain, with remaining parts taken from reference TRBV5-6 and TRBJ1-1, reads DAGVTQSPTHLIKTRGQQVTLRCSPKSGHDTVSWYQQALGQGPQFIFQYYEEEERQRGNFPDRFSGHQFPNYSSELNVNALLLGDSALYLCASSLERQARFGSEAFFGQGTRLTVV.

The chain joins TRBV7-2 to TRBJ2-5; TRBD2 aligns across 7 bases. Trimming removed 3 bases from V and 2 bases from J; junction bases left unmatched: 9. The CDR3 is 16 amino acids. The germline V gene encodes CDR1 SGHTA and CDR2 FQGNSA. CDR3 protein: CASSLSGGGGQETQYF. CDR3 nucleotides: TGTGCCAGCAGCTTGTCGGGTGGGGGGGGGCAAGAGACCCAGTACTTC.